The next 22 T cell receptor beta chains were all read from a single sample in a study of blood T cell repertoires in COVID-19. The method was immunoSEQ multiplex PCR; TCRdb's version includes in-frame clones alone and lacks a portion of them. This table holds 150,000 to 200,000 clones, 75% to 90% found once. The specimen was peripheral blood. The receptor source for this set is an older woman with COVID-19, enrolled during active disease.

The chain joins TRBV2 to TRBJ2-1; 11 nucleotides agree with TRBD2. From germline, CDR1 is SNHLY and CDR2 FYNNEI. J was trimmed by 6 bases and V by 4 bases; bases with no gene match: 11. The length of the CDR3 is 17 residues. The CDR3 sequence: CASSVALLAGVVNEQFF. The CDR3 DNA is TGTGCCAGCAGTGTAGCGTTACTAGCGGGAGTGGTCAATGAGCAGTTCTTC.

CDR3 nucleotides: TGTGCCAGCAGTTTAGTCGGCGGGAGGTACGATACGCAGTATTTT. Its protein is CASSLVGGRYDTQYF. The rearrangement uses TRBV28 and TRBJ2-3; the match to TRBD2 covers 8 bases. The CDR3 runs 15 residues. The germline CDR1 and CDR2 sequences are MDHEN and SYDVKM. Trimming cost V 2 bases and J 6 bases; bases outside gene matches: 7.

This clone was seen a handful of times. The chain joins TRBV5-1 to TRBJ2-7; TRBD1 aligns across 8 bases. V was pared by 3 bases and J by 2 bases, with 7 bases of the junction left unmatched. Germline V CDR1 and CDR2: SGHRS, YFSETQ. The CDR3 consists of 15 residues. For the CDR3, the DNA is TGCGCCAGCAGCTCACAGGGGGTGAGCCCCTACGAGCAGTACTTC. It is translated as CASSSQGVSPYEQYF.

The chain employs TRBV14 and TRBJ2-6, with D possibly matching TRBD2 (5 bases). The length of the CDR3 is 20 residues. Trimming stripped 8 bases from V and 0 bases from J, with 26 bases between. Per the germline V gene, CDR1 is SGHDN and CDR2 is FVKESK. CDR3 sequence (DNA): TGTGCCAGCCAAGGTTTAAAGTGGATGGACGGAGGCTCTGGGGCCAACGTCCTGACTTTC. It yields the protein CASQGLKWMDGGSGANVLTF.

The DNA of the CDR3 is TGTGCCATCAGTGAGCCTCTGGCAGGGAGGGAGACCCAGTACTTC. The encoded protein is CAISEPLAGRETQYF. The chain links TRBV10-3 to TRBJ2-5; tentative D call: TRBD2 (6 bases). V was trimmed by 2 bases and J by 5 bases, leaving 15 bases between them. CDR3 length equals 15 residues. CDR1 and CDR2 (germline): ENHRY, SYGVKD.

The chain combines TRBV27 with TRBJ1-6; D remains ambiguous. The germline V gene encodes CDR1 MNHEY and CDR2 SMNVEV (reference sequence). Trimming took 5 bases from V and 8 from J, leaving 10 bases between them. This CDR3 comprises 13 residues. CDR3 sequence reads: CASSGEGDSPLHF. In DNA, the CDR3 is TGTGCCAGCAGTGGGGAGGGAGATTCACCCCTCCACTTT.

The V call is TRBV6-2 or TRBV6-3, the J call TRBJ1-5, with D unresolved. From germline, CDR1 is MNHEY and CDR2 SVGEGT. Trimming took off 2 bases at V and 4 bases at J, with 6 bases between the two ends. The CDR3 runs to 13 residues. This CDR3 is CASSYQVNQPQHF. Here the CDR3 DNA reads TGTGCCAGCAGTTACCAGGTGAATCAGCCCCAGCATTTT.

V is TRBV7-2 and J is TRBJ2-5, with D perhaps matching TRBD1 (5 bases). Trimming stripped 1 base from V and 7 bases from J, with 13 bases between. The CDR3 has 14 amino acids. Per germline, CDR1 SGHTA and CDR2 FQGNSA. CDR3 in DNA: TGTGCCAGCAGCTTAGGAAGGGGCCGATGGACCCAGTACTTC. This encodes CASSLGRGRWTQYF.

V gene TRBV7-2 combines with J gene TRBJ2-4, with a tentative D call TRBD2 (5 bases). CDR1 is SGHTA and CDR2 is FQGNSA in the germline V gene. V was cut by 5 bases and J by 7 bases, with 12 bases left in between. The CDR3 has 13 amino acids. The CDR3 reads CASSPEAWNIQYF. As DNA, the CDR3 is TGTGCCAGCAGCCCGGAGGCGTGGAACATTCAGTACTTC.

Comments on this clone: The junction differs from germline at one of its ends, possibly a read error. The rearrangement uses TRBV28 and TRBJ2-7, with 8 bases identical to TRBD2. Germline V gene data show CDR1 as MDHEN and CDR2 as SYDVKM. This CDR3 is built from 16 residues. The CDR3 region is CASTTIGLAGSSEQYF. As DNA, the CDR3 is TGTGCCAGCACCACTATAGGGCTAGCGGGTTCCTCCGAGCAGTACTTC.

This CDR3 reads CASSRRESYNEQFF. The CDR3 nucleotides read TGTGCCAGTAGTCGGCGGGAATCCTACAATGAGCAGTTCTTC. The chain combines TRBV19 with TRBJ2-1; D is perhaps TRBD2 (6 bases). The V and J ends lost 5 bases and 1 base respectively, with 9 bases between them. This CDR3 comprises 14 residues. Germline V gene sequence: CDR1 LNHDA, CDR2 SQIVND (reference sequence).

The V gene is TRBV10-3, the J gene TRBJ1-5, with 7 nucleotides matching TRBD1. V lost 3 bases and J lost 4; bases outside the gene matches: 3. The CDR3 runs to 14 residues. Germline values: CDR1 ENHRY, CDR2 SYGVKD. The CDR3 is CAISEQGQNQPQHF. The DNA for the CDR3 is TGTGCCATCAGTGAACAGGGGCAAAATCAGCCCCAGCATTTT.

In its sample, this clone was seen a few times. CDR3 coding DNA: TGTGCCAGCAGCGTTCACCCGGGACAGGGTGCTGAAGCTTTCTTT. Translating gives CASSVHPGQGAEAFF. V and J are TRBV9 and TRBJ1-1; TRBD1 matches at 9 bases. Losses at the gene ends were 2 bases for V and 6 bases for J; bases not matched to a gene: 8. This CDR3 spans 15 amino acids. Germline CDR1 is SGDLS and CDR2 is YYNGEE.

This clone has only one observation. V is TRBV10-3 and J is TRBJ1-5; TRBD1 matches 7 bases. J was trimmed by 8 bases and V by 8 bases; bases with no gene match: 9. Germline CDR1 reads ENHRY; CDR2 reads SYGVKD. The CDR3 has 13 residues. The CDR3 is CAIRGQVGEPQHF. The CDR3 DNA is TGTGCCATCCGAGGACAGGTAGGGGAGCCCCAGCATTTT.

The V and J genes are TRBV30 and TRBJ1-4; D is possibly TRBD1 (5 bases). The V end lost 5 bases, the J end lost 4 bases, and 14 bases lay between the germline ends. Per germline, CDR1 GTSNPN and CDR2 SVGIG (reference sequence). This CDR3 comprises 14 residues. The CDR3 DNA reads TGTGCCTGGGCGTCCGGGGGGGGTAATGAAAAACTGTTTTTT. Its protein product is CAWASGGGNEKLFF.

V and J are TRBV15 and TRBJ2-2; D possibly corresponds to TRBD1 (6 bases). The CDR3 loop spans 16 amino acids. Germline V lookup: CDR1 LNHNV, CDR2 YYDKDF (reference sequence). V lost 5 bases, J lost 5 bases, and 18 bases lay in between. Here the CDR3 reads CATSVVGAGRTGELFF. The CDR3 coding sequence is TGTGCCACCAGCGTCGTGGGGGCAGGGCGGACCGGGGAGCTGTTTTTT.

This chain connects TRBV29-1 to TRBJ1-1; tentative D call: TRBD1 (6 bases). This CDR3 spans 14 amino acids. Germline V CDR1 and CDR2: SQVTM, ANQGSEA. Trimming cost V 5 bases and J 6 bases, with 19 bases left between them. The CDR3 sequence: CSVRFGRGNAEAFF. CDR3 DNA sequence: TGCAGCGTTCGTTTCGGCAGGGGTAATGCTGAAGCTTTCTTT.

The CDR3 loop is CASSLSIQPLLAGNYNEQFF. CDR3 DNA sequence: TGTGCCAGCAGTTTATCGATACAACCCCTACTAGCGGGTAATTACAATGAGCAGTTCTTC. The chain links TRBV27 to TRBJ2-1; 9 bases fit TRBD2. With 0 bases clipped from V and 4 bases from J, the junction kept 16 bases outside the gene matches. Germline assignment: CDR1 MNHEY and CDR2 SMNVEV (reference sequence). This CDR3 is 20 amino acids long.

This chain joins TRBV3-1 (or the pseudogene TRBV3-2) and TRBJ1-2; D uncertain. Trimming stripped 1 base from V and 4 bases from J, with 16 bases between. Germline values: CDR1 LGHDT, CDR2 YNNKEL (reference sequence). The CDR3 has 16 amino acids. The CDR3 spells CASSQGASFTSYGYTF. For the CDR3, the DNA is TGTGCCAGCAGCCAAGGGGCCTCCTTCACGTCCTATGGCTACACCTTC.

The CDR3 region is CASSRYSGSYNEQFF. For the CDR3, the DNA is TGTGCCAGCAGCCGTTATAGTGGTTCCTACAATGAGCAGTTCTTC. This chain connects TRBV5-4 to TRBJ2-1; D unclear. This CDR3 spans 15 amino acids. Germline CDR1 reads SGHNT; CDR2 reads YYREEE (reference sequence). V was trimmed by 4 bases and J by 1 base, leaving 12 bases between them.

The genes are TRBV28 and TRBJ1-3; D not certain. Germline CDR1 and CDR2: MDHEN and SYDVKM. The CDR3 runs to 15 residues. V was pared by 2 bases and J by 0 bases, with 8 bases between. The CDR3 protein is CASSLSLPSGNTIYF. CDR3 coding DNA: TGTGCCAGCAGTTTAAGCCTTCCCTCTGGAAACACCATATATTTT.

The CDR3 sequence is CASTSLAAGSYEQYF. CDR3 sequence (DNA): TGCGCCAGCACCTCACTAGCGGCTGGTTCCTACGAGCAGTACTTC. The genes are TRBV10-2 and TRBJ2-7; 8 bases align to TRBD2. Unmatched junction bases numbered 9, after V lost 7 bases and J lost 1 base. The CDR3 is 15 amino acids. The germline V gene has CDR1 WSHSY and CDR2 SAAADI.